This T cell receptor beta chain was recorded in a study of T cell clonotyping in hematopoietic cell transplantation. CDR1 SGHKS and CDR2 YYEKEE come from the germline V gene (reference sequence). Trimming pared 4 bases from V and 7 bases from J, leaving 9 bases between. CDR3 length equals 11 residues. The method was immunoSEQ multiplex PCR; TCRdb's version includes in-frame clones alone and lacks a portion of them. This table has 4,000 to 4,500 clones, over 85% appearing once. This sequence originates from a male patient aged 70-79 years who had an allogeneic stem cell transplant from an unrelated donor, so T cells may come from the graft donor. Some clones in this sample may be carry-over from other donors' samples. The sample consisted of peripheral blood mononuclear cells, taken 30 days after allogeneic stem cell transplant. This chain joins TRBV5-5 and TRBJ2-7; weak D call: TRBD1 (6 bases). The CDR3 sequence: CASSPGTEQYF. Here the CDR3 DNA reads TGTGCCAGCAGCCCCGGGACAGAGCAGTACTTC.